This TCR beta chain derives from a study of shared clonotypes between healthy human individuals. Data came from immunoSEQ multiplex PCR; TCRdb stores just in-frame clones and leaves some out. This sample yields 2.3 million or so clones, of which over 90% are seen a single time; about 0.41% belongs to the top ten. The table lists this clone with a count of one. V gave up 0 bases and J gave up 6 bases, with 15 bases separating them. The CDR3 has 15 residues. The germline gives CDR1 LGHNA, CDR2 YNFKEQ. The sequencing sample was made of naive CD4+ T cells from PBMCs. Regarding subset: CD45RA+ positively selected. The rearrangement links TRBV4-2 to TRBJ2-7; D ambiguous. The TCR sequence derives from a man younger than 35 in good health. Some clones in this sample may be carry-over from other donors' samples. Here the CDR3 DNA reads TGTGCCAGCAGCCAAGATCGGCTAGAATCTGGCGAGCAGTACTTC. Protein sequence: CASSQDRLESGEQYF.